This T cell receptor (beta chain) comes out of a study of cytotoxic CD8 clonotypes in ibrutinib-treated CLL. Study summary: The patient breakdown showed roughly 10 relapsed/refractory and approximately 15 treatment-naive cases, with about 17 IGHV unmutated. On average, each sample had 255,043 productive templates and 96,000 or so productive rearrangements.

Sequencing used immunoSEQ multiplex PCR; TCRdb keeps in-frame clones, though not all of them. The table lists over 200,000 clones, roughly 73% of them singletons. The CDR3 length is 13 residues. Germline-derived CDR1 and CDR2 are SGHAT and FQDESV (reference sequence). Deletions cut 1 base from V and 4 bases from J, with 5 bases between. A single count supports this clone. Here the sequenced sample was PBMCs, taken after 12 months of ibrutinib treatment. The rearrangement joins TRBV11-1 to TRBJ2-1; D is undetermined. The TCR was taken from a human donor with chronic lymphocytic leukemia. The CDR3 DNA reads TGTGCCAGCAGCTTAGAGGAGTACAATGAGCAGTTCTTC. This gives the protein CASSLEEYNEQFF.